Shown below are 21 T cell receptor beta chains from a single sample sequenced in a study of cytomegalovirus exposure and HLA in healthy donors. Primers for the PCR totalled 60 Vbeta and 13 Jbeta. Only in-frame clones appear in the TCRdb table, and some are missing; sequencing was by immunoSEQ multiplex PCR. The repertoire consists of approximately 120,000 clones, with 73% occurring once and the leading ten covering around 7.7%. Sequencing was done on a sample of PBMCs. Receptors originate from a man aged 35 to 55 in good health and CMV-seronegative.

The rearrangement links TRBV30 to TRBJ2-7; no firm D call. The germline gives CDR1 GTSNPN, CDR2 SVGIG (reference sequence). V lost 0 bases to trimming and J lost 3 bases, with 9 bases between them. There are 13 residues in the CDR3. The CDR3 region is CAWSVSLYYEQYF. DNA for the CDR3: TGTGCCTGGAGTGTTAGTCTCTACTACGAGCAGTACTTC.

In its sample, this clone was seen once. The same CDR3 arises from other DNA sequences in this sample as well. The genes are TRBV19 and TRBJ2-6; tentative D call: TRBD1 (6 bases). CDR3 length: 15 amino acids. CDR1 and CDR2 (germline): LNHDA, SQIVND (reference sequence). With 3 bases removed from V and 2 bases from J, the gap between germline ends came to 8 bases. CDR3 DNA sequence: TGTGCCAGTAGTATTCCAGGGGCTGGGGCCAACGTCCTGACTTTC. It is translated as CASSIPGAGANVLTF.

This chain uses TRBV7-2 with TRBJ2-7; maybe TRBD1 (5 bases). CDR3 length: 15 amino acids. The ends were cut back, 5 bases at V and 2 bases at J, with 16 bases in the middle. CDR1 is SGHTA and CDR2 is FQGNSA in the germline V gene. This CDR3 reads CASSPSVGAPYEQYF. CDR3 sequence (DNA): TGTGCCAGCAGCCCATCGGTTGGGGCCCCCTACGAGCAGTACTTC.

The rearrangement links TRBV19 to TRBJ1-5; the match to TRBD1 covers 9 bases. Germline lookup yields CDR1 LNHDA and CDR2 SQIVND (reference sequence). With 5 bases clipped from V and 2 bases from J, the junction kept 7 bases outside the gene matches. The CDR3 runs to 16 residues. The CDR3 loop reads CASSPGTGSGNQPQHF. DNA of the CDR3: TGTGCCAGTAGTCCCGGGACAGGGTCGGGCAATCAGCCCCAGCATTTT.

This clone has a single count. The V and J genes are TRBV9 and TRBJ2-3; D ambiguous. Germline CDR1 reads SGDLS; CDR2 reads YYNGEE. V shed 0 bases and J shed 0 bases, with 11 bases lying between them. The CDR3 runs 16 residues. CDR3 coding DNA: TGTGCCAGCAGCGTAGGAGGTGTTCCTAGCACAGATACGCAGTATTTT. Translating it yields CASSVGGVPSTDTQYF.

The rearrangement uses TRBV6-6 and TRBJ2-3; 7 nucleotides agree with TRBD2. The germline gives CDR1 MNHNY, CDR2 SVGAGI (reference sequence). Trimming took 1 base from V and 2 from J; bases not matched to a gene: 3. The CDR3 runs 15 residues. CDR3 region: CASSYYGGDTDTQYF. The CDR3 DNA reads TGTGCCAGCAGTTACTATGGGGGGGACACAGATACGCAGTATTTT.

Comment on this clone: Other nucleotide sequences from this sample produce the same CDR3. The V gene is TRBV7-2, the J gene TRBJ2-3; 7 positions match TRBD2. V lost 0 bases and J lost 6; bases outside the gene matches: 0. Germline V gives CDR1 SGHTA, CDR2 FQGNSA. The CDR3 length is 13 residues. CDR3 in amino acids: CASSLAGGDTQYF. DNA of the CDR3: TGTGCCAGCAGCTTAGCGGGAGGGGATACGCAGTATTTT.

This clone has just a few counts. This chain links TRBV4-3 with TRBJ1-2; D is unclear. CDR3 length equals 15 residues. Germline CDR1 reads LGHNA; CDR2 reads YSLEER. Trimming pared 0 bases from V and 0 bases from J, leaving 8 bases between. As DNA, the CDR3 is TGCGCCAGCAGCCAAGATCTTGGCCCTAACTATGGCTACACCTTC. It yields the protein CASSQDLGPNYGYTF.

CDR3 DNA: TGTGCCAGCAGCCAAGAAAGTCGTGGGCGGTCGGACTCCGGGGAGCTGTTTTTT. It encodes CASSQESRGRSDSGELFF. The V call is TRBV4-2, the J call TRBJ2-2, with D possibly TRBD2 on 5 matching bases. The CDR3 consists of 18 residues. Trimming pared 0 bases from V and 6 bases from J, leaving 20 bases between. In germline, CDR1 is LGHNA, CDR2 YNFKEQ.

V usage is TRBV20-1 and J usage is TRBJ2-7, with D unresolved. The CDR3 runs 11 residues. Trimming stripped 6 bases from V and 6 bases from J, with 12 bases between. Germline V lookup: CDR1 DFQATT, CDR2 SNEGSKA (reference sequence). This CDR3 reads CSAPLLGEQYF. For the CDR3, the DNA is TGCAGTGCCCCCCTCCTAGGCGAGCAGTACTTC.

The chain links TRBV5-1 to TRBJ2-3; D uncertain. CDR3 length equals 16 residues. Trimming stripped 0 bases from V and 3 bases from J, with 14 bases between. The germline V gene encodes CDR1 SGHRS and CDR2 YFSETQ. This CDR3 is CASSLATRSGTDTQYF. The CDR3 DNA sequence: TGCGCCAGCAGCTTGGCCACTCGATCGGGTACAGATACGCAGTATTTT.

CDR3 DNA: TGTGCCAGCAGCTTAGGATCAGGGGAAACTGAAGCTTTCTTT. It yields the protein CASSLGSGETEAFF. The chain carries TRBV7-9 and TRBJ1-1; maybe TRBD1 (6 bases). The length of the CDR3 is 14 residues. The germline V and J ends were trimmed by 1 base and 5 bases, with 11 bases remaining between them. CDR1 is SEHNR, CDR2 FQNEAQ, per germline (reference sequence).

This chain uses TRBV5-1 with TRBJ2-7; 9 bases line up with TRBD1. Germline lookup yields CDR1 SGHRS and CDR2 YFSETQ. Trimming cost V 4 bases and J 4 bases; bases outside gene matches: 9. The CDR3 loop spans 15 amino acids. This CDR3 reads CASSGGTGYSYEQYF. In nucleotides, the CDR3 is TGCGCCAGCAGCGGGGGGACAGGGTACTCGTACGAGCAGTACTTC. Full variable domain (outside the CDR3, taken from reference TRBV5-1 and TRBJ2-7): KAGVTQTPRYLIKTRGQQVTLSCSPISGHRSVSWYQQTPGQGLQFLFEYFSETQRNKGNFPGRFSGRQFSNSRSEMNVSTLELGDSALYLCASSGGTGYSYEQYFGPGTRLTVT.

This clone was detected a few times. CDR3 loop: CASSPNRDRGTSYEQYF. The CDR3 DNA follows: TGCGCCAGCAGCCCTAACCGGGACAGGGGAACATCCTACGAGCAGTACTTC. The genes are TRBV5-1 and TRBJ2-7; 10 bases map to TRBD1. CDR3 size: 17 residues. The V gene's germline CDR1 is SGHRS and CDR2 YFSETQ. The V gene end was trimmed by 4 bases and the J gene end by 1 base; junction bases not matched to a gene: 11.

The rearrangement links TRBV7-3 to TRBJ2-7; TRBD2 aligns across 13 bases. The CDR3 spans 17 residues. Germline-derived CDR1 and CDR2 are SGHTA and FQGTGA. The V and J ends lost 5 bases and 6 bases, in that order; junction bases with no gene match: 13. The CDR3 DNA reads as TGTGCCAGCAGCCACACGGGACTAGCGGGGCCAGGGGGCGAGCAGTACTTC. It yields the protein CASSHTGLAGPGGEQYF.

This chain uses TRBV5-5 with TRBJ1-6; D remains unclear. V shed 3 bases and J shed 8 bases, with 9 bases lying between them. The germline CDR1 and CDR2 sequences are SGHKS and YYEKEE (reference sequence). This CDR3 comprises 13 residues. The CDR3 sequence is CASSWASDSPLHF. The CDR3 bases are TGTGCCAGCAGCTGGGCCTCCGATTCACCCCTCCACTTT.

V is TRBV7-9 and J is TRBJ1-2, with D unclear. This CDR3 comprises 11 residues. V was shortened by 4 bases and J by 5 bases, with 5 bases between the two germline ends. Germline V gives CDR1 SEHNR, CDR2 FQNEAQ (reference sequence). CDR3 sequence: CASSSEYGYTF. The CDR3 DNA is TGTGCCAGCAGCTCCGAGTATGGCTACACCTTC.

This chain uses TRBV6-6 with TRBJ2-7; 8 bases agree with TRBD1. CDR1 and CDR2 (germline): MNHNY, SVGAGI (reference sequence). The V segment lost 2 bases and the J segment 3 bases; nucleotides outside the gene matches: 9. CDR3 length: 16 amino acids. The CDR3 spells CASSYSPTGEDYEQYF. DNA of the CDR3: TGTGCCAGCAGTTACAGCCCGACAGGGGAAGACTACGAGCAGTACTTC.

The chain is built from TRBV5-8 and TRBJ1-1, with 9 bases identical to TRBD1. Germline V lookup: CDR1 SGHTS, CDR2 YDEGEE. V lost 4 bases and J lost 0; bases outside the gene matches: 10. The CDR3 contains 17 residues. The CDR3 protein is CASSPGRGTGMNTEAFF. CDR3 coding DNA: TGTGCCAGCAGCCCCGGGAGGGGGACAGGGATGAACACTGAAGCTTTCTTT.

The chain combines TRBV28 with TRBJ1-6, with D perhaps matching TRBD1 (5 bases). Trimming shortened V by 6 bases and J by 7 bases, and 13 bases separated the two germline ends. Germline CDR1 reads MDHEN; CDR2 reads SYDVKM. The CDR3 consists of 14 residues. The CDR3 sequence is CASSLGGVNSPLHF. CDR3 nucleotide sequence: TGTGCCAGCAGCCTTGGAGGGGTCAATTCACCCCTCCACTTT.

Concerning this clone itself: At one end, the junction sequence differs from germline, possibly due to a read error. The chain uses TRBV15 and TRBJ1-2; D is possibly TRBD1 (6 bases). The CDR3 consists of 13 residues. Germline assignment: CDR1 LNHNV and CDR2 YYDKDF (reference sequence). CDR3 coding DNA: TGTGCCACCAGCAGGGACAGCCTCTATGGCTACCCCTTC. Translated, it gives CATSRDSLYGYPF.